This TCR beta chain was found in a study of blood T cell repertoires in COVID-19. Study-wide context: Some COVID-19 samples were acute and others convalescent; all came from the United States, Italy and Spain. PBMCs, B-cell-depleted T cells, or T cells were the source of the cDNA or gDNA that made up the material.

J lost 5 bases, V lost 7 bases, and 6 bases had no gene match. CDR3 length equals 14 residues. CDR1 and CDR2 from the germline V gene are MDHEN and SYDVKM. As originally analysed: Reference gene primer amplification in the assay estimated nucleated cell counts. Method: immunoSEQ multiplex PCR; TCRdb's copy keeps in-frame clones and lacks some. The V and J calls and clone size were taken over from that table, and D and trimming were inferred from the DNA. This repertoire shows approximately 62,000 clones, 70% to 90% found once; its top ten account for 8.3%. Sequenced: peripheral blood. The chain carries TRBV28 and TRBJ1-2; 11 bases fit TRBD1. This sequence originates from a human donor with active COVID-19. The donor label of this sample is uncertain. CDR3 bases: TGTGCCAGCACGTGGACAGGGGGCGGGTATGGCTACACCTTC. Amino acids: CASTWTGGGYGYTF.